A selection of T cell receptor beta chains follows, all from one sample in a study of T cell repertoires in aging, cancer and after chemotherapy. In TCRdb, the multiplex PCR reads were re-called with MiXCR into one record per CDR3 protein. The table has 1,500 to 2,000 distinct CDR3 sequences, about 25% seen once. The sequenced sample consisted of blood. The receptors come from a human donor with a solid tumor. CDR3s include the opening cysteine and the closing phenylalanine or tryptophan. Fields, in order: CDR3 protein, CDR3 DNA, V gene, clone size, J gene, D gene, CDR3 length. D genes are given only for firm matches. Not every row has a clone size; where given, it reads once, few, many or a size class.

CDR3 protein: CASSLGSDRVQHF; CDR3 DNA: TGTGCCAGCAGCTTAGGTTCGGACAGGGTGCAGCATTTT; V gene: TRBV11-2; clone size: few; J gene: TRBJ1-5; D gene: TRBD1; CDR3 length: 13
CDR3 protein: CASREGQDGVKNTEAFF; CDR3 DNA: TGTGCCAGTAGAGAGGGACAGGACGGAGTAAAGAACACTGAAGCTTTCTTT; V gene: TRBV19; clone size: NA; J gene: TRBJ1-1; D gene: TRBD1; CDR3 length: 17
CDR3 protein: CASSLESYNEQFF; CDR3 DNA: TGTGCCAGCAGCTTAGAGTCCTACAATGAGCAGTTCTTC; V gene: TRBV7-6; clone size: few; J gene: TRBJ2-1; D gene: NA; CDR3 length: 13
CDR3 protein: CASSVMANTGELFF; CDR3 DNA: TGTGCCAGCAGCGTAATGGCGAACACCGGGGAGCTGTTTTTT; V gene: TRBV9; clone size: NA; J gene: TRBJ2-2; D gene: NA; CDR3 length: 14
CDR3 protein: CASSGGSGRIGANVLTF; CDR3 DNA: TGTGCCAGCAGCGGGGGATCAGGGCGGATTGGGGCCAACGTCCTGACTTTC; V gene: TRBV9; clone size: NA; J gene: TRBJ2-6; D gene: NA; CDR3 length: 17
CDR3 protein: CASRAGTGVIETQYF; CDR3 DNA: TGTGCCAGCAGGGCCGGGACAGGGGTAATTGAGACCCAGTACTTC; V gene: TRBV7-9; clone size: NA; J gene: TRBJ2-5; D gene: TRBD1; CDR3 length: 15
CDR3 protein: CASTGLAGGTPGNEQFF; CDR3 DNA: TGTGCCAGCACCGGACTAGCGGGGGGAACTCCGGGGAATGAGCAGTTCTTC; V gene: TRBV6-5; clone size: large; J gene: TRBJ2-1; D gene: TRBD2; CDR3 length: 17
CDR3 protein: CASSPRGGGNQPQHF; CDR3 DNA: TGTGCCAGCAGCCCCAGGGGGGGTGGCAATCAGCCCCAGCATTTT; V gene: TRBV7-9; clone size: few; J gene: TRBJ1-5; D gene: TRBD1; CDR3 length: 15
CDR3 protein: CASSSQVSSYEQYF; CDR3 DNA: TGTGCCAGTAGTAGTCAGGTTAGCTCCTACGAGCAGTACTTC; V gene: TRBV19; clone size: large; J gene: TRBJ2-7; D gene: NA; CDR3 length: 14
CDR3 protein: CASSETSNNEQFF; CDR3 DNA: TGTGCCAGCAGTGAGACGTCCAACAATGAGCAGTTCTTC; V gene: TRBV6-4; clone size: few; J gene: TRBJ2-1; D gene: NA; CDR3 length: 13
CDR3 protein: CASSLGQGDYEQYF; CDR3 DNA: TGTGCCAGTAGTTTGGGACAGGGCGACTACGAGCAGTACTTC; V gene: TRBV19; clone size: medium-sized; J gene: TRBJ2-7; D gene: TRBD1; CDR3 length: 14
CDR3 protein: CASSTRLGRGSYEQYF; CDR3 DNA: TGTGCCAGCAGCACTCGACTTGGGCGGGGCTCCTACGAGCAGTACTTC; V gene: TRBV5-4; clone size: medium-sized; J gene: TRBJ2-7; D gene: NA; CDR3 length: 16
CDR3 protein: CSGSGTNEKLFF; CDR3 DNA: TGCAGTGGTTCCGGAACTAATGAAAAACTGTTTTTT; V gene: TRBV20-1; clone size: few; J gene: TRBJ1-4; D gene: NA; CDR3 length: 12
CDR3 protein: CATDRGLLDEQYF; CDR3 DNA: TGTGCCACTGACAGGGGGCTGTTAGACGAGCAGTACTTC; V gene: TRBV6-2/TRBV6-3; clone size: medium-sized; J gene: TRBJ2-7; D gene: TRBD1; CDR3 length: 13
CDR3 protein: CSARNTAKNIQYF; CDR3 DNA: TGCAGTGCTAGGAATACTGCCAAAAACATTCAGTACTTC; V gene: TRBV20-1; clone size: NA; J gene: TRBJ2-4; D gene: NA; CDR3 length: 13
CDR3 protein: CAISESSGGRTYNEQFF; CDR3 DNA: TGTGCCATCAGTGAGAGTTCAGGGGGTAGAACCTACAATGAGCAGTTCTTC; V gene: TRBV10-3; clone size: medium-sized; J gene: TRBJ2-1; D gene: TRBD1; CDR3 length: 17
CDR3 protein: CASSLGRSPGLVVDTQYF; CDR3 DNA: TGTGCCAGCAGCTTAGGGAGGAGTCCGGGACTAGTGGTAGATACGCAGTATTTT; V gene: TRBV11-2; clone size: few; J gene: TRBJ2-3; D gene: TRBD2; CDR3 length: 18
CDR3 protein: CSVEDMRGGADTQYF; CDR3 DNA: TGCAGCGTTGAAGATATGCGGGGGGGGGCAGATACGCAGTATTTT; V gene: TRBV29-1; clone size: NA; J gene: TRBJ2-3; D gene: TRBD2; CDR3 length: 15
CDR3 protein: CSARDFSRDSGPADTQYF; CDR3 DNA: TGCAGTGCTAGAGATTTTTCACGTGACAGCGGGCCCGCAGATACGCAGTATTTT; V gene: TRBV20-1; clone size: NA; J gene: TRBJ2-3; D gene: NA; CDR3 length: 18
CDR3 protein: CASSPTGNTGELFF; CDR3 DNA: TGTGCCAGCAGCCCCACAGGGAACACCGGGGAGCTGTTTTTT; V gene: TRBV7-6; clone size: medium-sized; J gene: TRBJ2-2; D gene: NA; CDR3 length: 14
CDR3 protein: CASSFSGYTEAFF; CDR3 DNA: TGTGCCAGCAGTTTTTCGGGGTATACTGAAGCTTTCTTT; V gene: TRBV27; clone size: medium-sized; J gene: TRBJ1-1; D gene: NA; CDR3 length: 13
CDR3 protein: CASRFGATYNEQFF; CDR3 DNA: TGTGCCAGCCGTTTTGGGGCCACCTACAATGAGCAGTTCTTC; V gene: TRBV11-2; clone size: NA; J gene: TRBJ2-1; D gene: NA; CDR3 length: 14
CDR3 protein: CASSPSYTTTNEKLFF; CDR3 DNA: TGTGCCAGCTCACCTAGCTACACCACAACTAATGAAAAACTGTTTTTT; V gene: TRBV18; clone size: large; J gene: TRBJ1-4; D gene: NA; CDR3 length: 16
CDR3 protein: CAISPGVAGSGNTIYF; CDR3 DNA: TGTGCCATCAGTCCAGGGGTTGCAGGTTCTGGAAACACCATATATTTT; V gene: TRBV10-3; clone size: medium-sized; J gene: TRBJ1-3; D gene: NA; CDR3 length: 16
CDR3 protein: CASRSPAGNTEAFF; CDR3 DNA: TGTGCCAGCAGATCCCCAGCGGGGAACACTGAAGCTTTCTTT; V gene: TRBV6-5; clone size: medium-sized; J gene: TRBJ1-1; D gene: NA; CDR3 length: 14
CDR3 protein: CASSSSGYLAEQFF; CDR3 DNA: TGTGCCAGCAGTTCCAGCGGTTATTTAGCTGAGCAGTTCTTC; V gene: TRBV6-6; clone size: few; J gene: TRBJ2-1; D gene: NA; CDR3 length: 14
CDR3 protein: CAIRQTENTEAFF; CDR3 DNA: TGTGCCATCAGACAGACAGAGAACACTGAAGCTTTCTTT; V gene: TRBV10-3; clone size: medium-sized; J gene: TRBJ1-1; D gene: NA; CDR3 length: 13
CDR3 protein: CASHVRGADQPQHF; CDR3 DNA: TGTGCCAGCCACGTTAGGGGGGCGGATCAGCCCCAGCATTTT; V gene: TRBV19; clone size: large; J gene: TRBJ1-5; D gene: NA; CDR3 length: 14
CDR3 protein: CASSPDRAYEQYF; CDR3 DNA: TGTGCCAGCAGTCCCGACAGAGCCTACGAGCAGTACTTC; V gene: TRBV27; clone size: medium-sized; J gene: TRBJ2-7; D gene: NA; CDR3 length: 13
CDR3 protein: CASSPSPGHWVEKLFF; CDR3 DNA: TGTGCCAGCTCACCATCCCCGGGACATTGGGTTGAAAAACTGTTTTTT; V gene: TRBV18; clone size: large; J gene: TRBJ1-4; D gene: NA; CDR3 length: 16
CDR3 protein: CSARDTVVGEQFF; CDR3 DNA: TGCAGTGCTCGGGACACGGTAGTTGGTGAGCAGTTCTTC; V gene: TRBV20-1; clone size: NA; J gene: TRBJ2-1; D gene: NA; CDR3 length: 13
CDR3 protein: CASRTGDGTQYF; CDR3 DNA: TGTGCCAGTCGGACAGGGGACGGGACCCAGTACTTC; V gene: TRBV28; clone size: NA; J gene: TRBJ2-5; D gene: TRBD1; CDR3 length: 12
CDR3 protein: CASSVSDEQYF; CDR3 DNA: TGTGCCAGCAGTGTTAGTGACGAGCAGTACTTC; V gene: TRBV2; clone size: NA; J gene: TRBJ2-7; D gene: NA; CDR3 length: 11
CDR3 protein: CATSDLLTQYF; CDR3 DNA: TGTGCCACCAGTGATTTGCTTACGCAGTATTTT; V gene: TRBV24-1; clone size: medium-sized; J gene: TRBJ2-3; D gene: NA; CDR3 length: 11
CDR3 protein: CASSPLDRGSNQPQHF; CDR3 DNA: TGTGCCAGCAGTCCTCTGGACAGGGGTAGCAATCAGCCCCAGCATTTT; V gene: TRBV6-5; clone size: medium-sized; J gene: TRBJ1-5; D gene: TRBD1; CDR3 length: 16
CDR3 protein: CASSIGGAYSGNTIYF; CDR3 DNA: TGTGCCAGTAGTATTGGGGGGGCCTACTCTGGAAACACCATATATTTT; V gene: TRBV19; clone size: medium-sized; J gene: TRBJ1-3; D gene: NA; CDR3 length: 16
CDR3 protein: CAASPGQGYYSNQPQHF; CDR3 DNA: TGTGCCGCCTCCCCGGGACAGGGGTACTATAGCAATCAGCCCCAGCATTTT; V gene: TRBV15; clone size: NA; J gene: TRBJ1-5; D gene: TRBD1; CDR3 length: 17
CDR3 protein: CASSPPIQAGGYTF; CDR3 DNA: TGTGCCAGCTCACCACCTATACAGGCAGGGGGCTACACCTTC; V gene: TRBV18; clone size: medium-sized; J gene: TRBJ1-2; D gene: NA; CDR3 length: 14
CDR3 protein: CASSSLAGQQETQYF; CDR3 DNA: TGTGCCAGTAGCTCGCTAGCGGGACAGCAAGAGACCCAGTACTTC; V gene: TRBV19; clone size: large; J gene: TRBJ2-5; D gene: TRBD2; CDR3 length: 15
CDR3 protein: CASRLLRDRVYNEQFF; CDR3 DNA: TGTGCCAGCAGACTACTCCGGGACAGGGTGTACAATGAGCAGTTCTTC; V gene: TRBV6-2/TRBV6-3; clone size: medium-sized; J gene: TRBJ2-1; D gene: TRBD1; CDR3 length: 16
CDR3 protein: CASSTPGTGVSGNTIYF; CDR3 DNA: TGTGCCAGCAGTACCCCCGGGACAGGGGTCTCTGGAAACACCATATATTTT; V gene: TRBV6-5; clone size: NA; J gene: TRBJ1-3; D gene: TRBD1; CDR3 length: 17
CDR3 protein: CASMGSGDAQHF; CDR3 DNA: TGTGCCAGCATGGGGTCCGGCGACGCCCAGCATTTT; V gene: TRBV12-3/TRBV12-4; clone size: medium-sized; J gene: TRBJ1-5; D gene: NA; CDR3 length: 12
CDR3 protein: CASSEETSGAFF; CDR3 DNA: TGTGCCAGCAGTGAGGAGACCTCCGGAGCTTTCTTT; V gene: TRBV2; clone size: NA; J gene: TRBJ1-1; D gene: NA; CDR3 length: 12
CDR3 protein: CASSSTSVLEQFF; CDR3 DNA: TGTGCCAGTAGTAGTACTAGCGTGTTGGAGCAGTTCTTC; V gene: TRBV19; clone size: medium-sized; J gene: TRBJ2-1; D gene: TRBD2; CDR3 length: 13
CDR3 protein: CASSPGWGNTIYF; CDR3 DNA: TGTGCCAGCAGCCCGGGGTGGGGAAACACCATATATTTT; V gene: TRBV7-2; clone size: NA; J gene: TRBJ1-3; D gene: NA; CDR3 length: 13